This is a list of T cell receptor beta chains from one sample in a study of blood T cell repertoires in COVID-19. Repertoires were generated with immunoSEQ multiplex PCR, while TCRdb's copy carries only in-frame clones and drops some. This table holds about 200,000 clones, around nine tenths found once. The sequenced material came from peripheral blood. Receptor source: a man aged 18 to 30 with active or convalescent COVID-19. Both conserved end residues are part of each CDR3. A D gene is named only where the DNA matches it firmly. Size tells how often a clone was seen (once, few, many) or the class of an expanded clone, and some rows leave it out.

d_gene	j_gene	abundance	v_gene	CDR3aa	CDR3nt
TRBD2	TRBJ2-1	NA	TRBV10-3	CAISEWGTSNEQFF	TGTGCCATCAGTGAGTGGGGGACTAGCAATGAGCAGTTCTTC
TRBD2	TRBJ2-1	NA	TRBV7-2	CASNREGLAEYNEQFF	TGTGCCAGCAACAGGGAGGGACTAGCGGAATACAATGAGCAGTTCTTC
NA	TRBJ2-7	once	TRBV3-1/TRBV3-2	CASSQVVSYEQYF	TGTGCCAGCAGCCAGGTGGTGAGTTACGAGCAGTACTTC
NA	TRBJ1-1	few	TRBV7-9	CACRPRYTEAFF	TGTGCCTGCAGACCTCGGTACACTGAAGCTTTCTTT
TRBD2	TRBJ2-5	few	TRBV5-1	CASSFSSSGQETQYF	TGCGCCAGCAGCTTTAGCTCTAGCGGGCAAGAGACCCAGTACTTC
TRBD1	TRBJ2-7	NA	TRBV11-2	CASSAGGSYEQYF	TGTGCCAGCAGCGCAGGGGGATCCTACGAGCAGTACTTC
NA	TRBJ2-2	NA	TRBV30	CAWGALAGELFF	TGTGCCTGGGGTGCGCTAGCCGGGGAGCTGTTTTTT
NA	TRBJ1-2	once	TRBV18	CASSPEGSYGYTF	TGTGCCAGCTCACCAGAGGGAAGCTATGGCTACACCTTC
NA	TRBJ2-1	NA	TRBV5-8	CASSADFTLTNEQFF	TGTGCCAGCAGCGCGGACTTTACTTTGACTAATGAGCAGTTCTTC
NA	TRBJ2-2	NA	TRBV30	CAWSVYRGATLTYTGELFF	TGTGCCTGGAGTGTTTACCGGGGGGCCACCCTCACTTACACCGGGGAGCTGTTTTTT
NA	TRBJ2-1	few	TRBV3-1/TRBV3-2	CASSQGGGLKSSYNEQFF	TGTGCCAGCAGCCAAGGAGGAGGACTAAAAAGCTCCTACAATGAGCAGTTCTTC
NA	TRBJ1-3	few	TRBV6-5	CVRSGKGNTIYF	TGTGTCCGATCAGGGAAAGGAAACACCATATATTTT
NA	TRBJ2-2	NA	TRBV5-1	CASSLVGQPNTGELFF	TGCGCCAGCAGCTTGGTAGGACAACCAAACACCGGGGAGCTGTTTTTT
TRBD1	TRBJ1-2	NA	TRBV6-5	CASRHRDSAYGYTF	TGTGCCAGCAGACACCGGGACAGTGCCTATGGCTACACCTTC
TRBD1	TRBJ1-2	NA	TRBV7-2	CASSPRTGWSYGYTF	TGTGCCAGCAGCCCGCGGACAGGGTGGAGCTATGGCTACACCTTC
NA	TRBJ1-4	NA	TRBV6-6	CASRRTAGAWEKLFF	TGTGCCAGCAGACGAACAGCAGGGGCATGGGAAAAACTGTTTTTT